The clone carrying this T cell receptor beta chain registers medium-sized by frequency. Its matching antigen is unknown. This record belongs to a study of T cell clusters in autoimmune cytopenias. Whole-study results and caveats: Physiological T cell clusters of healthy donors were apparently absent in primary autoimmune cytopenia patients.

TRB was amplified from roughly 0.25 ug of peripheral blood genomic DNA per sample. TRB was amplified by touch-down multiplex PCR, primer pools A and B combined. TCRdb reprocessed the multiplex PCR reads and stores each CDR3 protein as one record, lacking DNA. This repertoire includes about 9,500 distinct CDR3 sequences. The germline gives CDR1 LNHDA, CDR2 SQIVND (reference sequence). CDR3 length: 14 amino acids. V is TRBV19 and J is TRBJ2-2; as DNA is missing, the TRBD2 call by TCRdb cannot be tested. The TCR sequence derives from a human donor with an autoimmune cytopenia or autoimmune hepatitis (not recorded which). The sequenced material came from peripheral blood. The CDR3 here is CATRRRANTGELFF.